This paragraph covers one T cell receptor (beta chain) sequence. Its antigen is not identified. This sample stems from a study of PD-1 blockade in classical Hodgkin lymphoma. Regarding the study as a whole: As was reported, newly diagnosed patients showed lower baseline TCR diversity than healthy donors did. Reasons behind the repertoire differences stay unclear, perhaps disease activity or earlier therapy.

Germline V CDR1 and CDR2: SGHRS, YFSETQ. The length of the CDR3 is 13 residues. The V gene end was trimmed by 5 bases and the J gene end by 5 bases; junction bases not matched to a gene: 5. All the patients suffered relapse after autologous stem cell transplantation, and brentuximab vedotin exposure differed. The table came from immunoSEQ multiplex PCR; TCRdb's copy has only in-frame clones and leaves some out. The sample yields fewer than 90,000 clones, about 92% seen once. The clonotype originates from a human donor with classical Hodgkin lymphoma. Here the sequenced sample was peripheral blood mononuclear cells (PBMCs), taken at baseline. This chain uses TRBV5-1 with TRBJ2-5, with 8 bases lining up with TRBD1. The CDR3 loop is CASRAGGRETQYF. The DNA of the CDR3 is TGCGCCAGCAGGGCAGGGGGCCGGGAGACCCAGTACTTC.